The following is a T cell receptor beta chain sequence with its context. The antigen is unknown. This may stem from a read error, because a much larger clone lies one nucleotide away. Both TCR beta VDJ combination and CDR3 sequence profiling were carried out. Genomic DNA was the template for this profiling. TCRdb fed the reads into MiXCR, producing one record per CDR3 protein. Here the sample spans some 150,000 distinct CDR3 sequences, 35% to 50% being singletons. The data originate from a study of CD8+CD57+ T cells in acquired aplastic anemia. Overall study context: On average, sorted CD4+ and CD8+ cells gave approximately 3.1 ug of DNA. Study outcomes and limitations: About 28 sequences, all CD8+ CDR3, were shared between patients and controls.

The CDR3 extends over 14 amino acids. In germline, CDR1 is KGHSH, CDR2 LQKENI. Sequenced sample: sorted CD4+, CD8+, or CD8+CD57+ T cells (not recorded which) from PBMCs. This sequence joins TRBV18 and TRBJ2-7; tentatively, D is TRBD1 or TRBD2 (5 bases each). This receptor was identified in a human donor in good health, serving as a control. The CDR3 DNA follows: TGTGTCAGCTCACCGGCAGGGAGCAGCCACGAGCAGTACTTC. The encoded protein is CVSSPAGSSHEQYF.